Each of the 9 T cell receptor beta chains below was sequenced from the same sample in a study of technical replicates of blood from a handful of donors. Data came from immunoSEQ multiplex PCR; TCRdb stores just in-frame clones and leaves some out. This table holds about 70,000 clones, around 93% found once. The sequencing input was T cells isolated from PBMCs. The source of these receptors is a human donor in good health.

This rearrangement joins TRBV5-4 to TRBJ1-4; D remains ambiguous. CDR3 size: 14 residues. CDR1 is SGHNT, CDR2 YYREEE, per germline (reference sequence). V lost 2 bases and J 5 bases, leaving 10 bases between the germline ends. The CDR3 nucleotides are TGTGCCAGCAGCTTTAGCTCCGCGAATGAAAAACTGTTTTTT. Encoded protein: CASSFSSANEKLFF.

The V and J genes are TRBV19 and TRBJ1-5; 8 positions match TRBD1. The CDR3 has 16 residues. V lost 6 bases, J lost 5 bases, and 12 bases stayed unmatched. Germline CDR1 is LNHDA and CDR2 is SQIVND (reference sequence). The CDR3 DNA reads TGTGCCAGTAGCCAAGCGACAGGGGTAAGGTATCAGCCCCAGCATTTT. It codes for CASSQATGVRYQPQHF.

J is TRBJ2-1 and V is TRBV11-2, with 9 bases matching TRBD2. Germline V gives CDR1 SGHAT, CDR2 FQNNGV. The CDR3 is 17 amino acids. The ends lost 4 bases at V and 4 bases at J; junction bases unmatched: 11. This chain's CDR3 is CASSSNQGLATYNEQFF. DNA for the CDR3: TGTGCCAGCAGCTCTAATCAGGGACTAGCAACTTACAATGAGCAGTTCTTC.

DNA for the CDR3: TGTGCCAGCAGCCCCGGACTAGCGGGAGTAGACCACGAGCAGTACTTC. It encodes CASSPGLAGVDHEQYF. The rearrangement joins TRBV5-4 to TRBJ2-7, with 13 bases fitting TRBD2. In germline, CDR1 is SGHNT, CDR2 YYREEE (reference sequence). Trimming at V came to 4 bases and at J to 5 bases, leaving 9 bases not matched to a gene. The CDR3 is 16 amino acids.

V usage is TRBV11-2 and J usage is TRBJ1-1, with D possibly TRBD1 on 5 matching bases. There are 14 residues in the CDR3. V dropped 2 bases and J dropped 5 bases, with 12 bases sitting between them. Germline lookup yields CDR1 SGHAT and CDR2 FQNNGV. CDR3 nucleotides: TGTGCCAGCAGCTTACGGGGGGGTGGGACTGAAGCTTTCTTT. Translating it yields CASSLRGGGTEAFF.

In DNA form, the CDR3 reads TGCGCCAGCAGCCACCCCCACAGGGAGGGCACTGAAGCTTTCTTT. Residues: CASSHPHREGTEAFF. V is TRBV4-1 and J is TRBJ1-1, with D maybe TRBD1 (6 bases). Trimming took 3 bases from V and 4 from J, leaving 15 bases between them. The CDR3 covers 15 residues. CDR1 is MGHRA and CDR2 is YSYEKL in the germline V gene.

The V gene is TRBV27, the J gene TRBJ2-7; D may be TRBD2 (5 bases). CDR1 and CDR2 (germline): MNHEY, SMNVEV (reference sequence). The germline V and J ends were trimmed by 2 bases and 4 bases, with 12 bases remaining between them. The CDR3 spans 14 residues. CDR3 in amino acids: CASSLAGRGYEQYF. The CDR3 DNA follows: TGTGCCAGCAGTTTAGCGGGTCGGGGATACGAGCAGTACTTC.

The V call is TRBV27, the J call TRBJ2-7; D possibly corresponds to TRBD2 (5 bases). Germline V gene data show CDR1 as MNHEY and CDR2 as SMNVEV (reference sequence). Trimming shortened V by 5 bases and J by 3 bases, and 11 bases separated the two germline ends. The CDR3 totals 13 residues. This CDR3 is CASSPSGLYEQYF. CDR3 in DNA: TGTGCCAGCAGTCCGTCCGGACTCTACGAGCAGTACTTC.

The chain couples TRBV2 to TRBJ1-1, with 8 bases identical to TRBD1. Trimming took 0 bases from V and 1 from J; bases not matched to a gene: 7. The CDR3 sequence is 17 residues long. Germline V gene data show CDR1 as SNHLY and CDR2 as FYNNEI. In DNA form, the CDR3 reads TGTGCCAGCAGTGAAGCGCTCCCTCAGGGGGCGAACACTGAAGCTTTCTTT. Translation gives CASSEALPQGANTEAFF.